This TCR beta chain appears in the sequencing data of a study of cytomegalovirus exposure and HLA in healthy donors (TCRdb year 2017). Looking at the study overall: An earlier analysis of a few hundred of the donors reported 276 Gb of sequence data and 95 million to 140 million unique TCR beta sequences obtained from about 179 million T cells. An early release covering roughly 580 HLA-typed donors comprised 250 to 350 gigabases of sequencing data and 65 million to 100 million unique TCR sequences. Of the roughly 400 genotyped donors, approximately 83% fell in the genetic ancestry cluster associated with self-reported Caucasian donors. The study was designed to test whether signatures of past pathogen exposure could be identified by cataloging public T cell receptors. The T cell repertoires of several hundred subjects were profiled by immunosequencing and related to cytomegalovirus serostatus. Besides the first cohort of approximately 710 subjects, a separate validation cohort made up of 120 different subjects was used. To predict cytomegalovirus infection status, the study combined high-throughput TCR immunosequencing, statistical association of individual TCRs with disease status, and machine learning. A later analysis re-analyzed previously published TCR beta repertoires from 600 to 850 donors and added high-resolution HLA genotyping to study TCR occurrence patterns. Rather than drawing on any new phenotypic data, the later analysis identified candidate immune exposures from TCR beta sequences and the way those sequences occurred across donors. To decide whether each TCR beta V gene segment behaved as functional or pseudogenic, an earlier analysis of some 600 of the donors relied on high-throughput TCR beta sequencing. Donor age, sex, ethnicity and CMV serostatus were compiled alongside the repertoire data. A later genetic analysis took genome-wide SNP genotypes for about 65% of the 666 donors and used that subset as a discovery cohort. All discovery cohort repertoires had been generated on a single sequencing platform. HLA typing covered class I and class II loci at four-digit resolution. The number of typed donors differed by locus: roughly 620-640 for A, B, C, DRB1 and DQB1; 500 to 550 for DQA1; over 600 for DPA1; and 450 to 480 for DPB1. About five DR-DQ haplotypes were handled as single units for association and clustering because linkage in the cohort was strong. Among 300 to 500 genotyped donors of the cohort, an average of approximately 220,000 unique TCR beta nucleotide sequences was sequenced per donor, of which about 18% were non-productive. Findings and caveats that apply to the study as a whole: According to the authors, the approach could potentially be generalized to other disease states and immunological phenotypes. Correlated functional status among segregating V segments might be attributable to linkage disequilibrium, but an unknown experimental factor could not be ruled out. In an earlier analysis of around 600 of the donors, most TCR beta V segments were observed in productive rearrangements about 90% or about 30% of the time, broadly matching IMGT annotations. Compared with the approximately 600-donor mean, donors in an Asian-associated ancestry cluster had fewer N-insertions in productive TCRs, according to a later genetic analysis. A later analysis found that HLA-associated TCR beta chains were more clonally expanded and had lower generation probabilities than equally common non-associated chains. According to a later analysis, most CMV-associated TCR beta chains appeared to be HLA-restricted, and the HLA associations seemed to be driven largely by CMV exposure. For the cohort, immune exposure information was limited to CMV serostatus. Strong co-occurrence of HLA alleles, especially DR and DQ, made assigning TCR associations to individual alleles difficult. Presence/absence analyses assumed roughly uniform sequencing depth across donors, an assumption that may not hold. According to a later analysis, TCR association rates differed among HLA loci, with DRB1 alleles showing the most associated TCRs and HLA-C alleles showing the fewest. Cytomegalovirus status was reported to be diagnosed by the classifier with high specificity and sensitivity in both the original and validation cohorts. Roughly 15 rarely observed V segments, including chromosome 9 orphons, were excluded from the earlier analysis of about 600 of the donors because counts were too low. A cluster of highly shared sequence variants was judged likely to represent a technical artifact of the sequencing pipeline. Across donors, most TCR sequences were observed very rarely, whereas some public TCRs were present in many individuals. This cohort had only TCR beta chains sequenced, and the lack of alpha or paired-chain data limited which features could be detected. V-gene and J-gene trimming of TCR beta chains was associated with a missense DCLRE1C variant in a later genetic analysis, and the association was replicated in an independent cohort. Because some donors lacked HLA typing at each locus, the association tests relied only on the typed subset. In vitro tests confirmed that a few of the cytomegalovirus-associated TCR beta chains recognize cytomegalovirus antigens. A further reported finding was that TCR beta sequences accurately predicted the HLA-A and HLA-B alleles for most subjects in the first cohort. At a false discovery rate of 0.05, a later analysis linked some 18,000 TCR beta sequences to specific HLA alleles. The study listed 150 to 200 TCR beta chains as associated with cytomegalovirus. A later analysis reported that several top co-occurrence clusters appeared linked to parvovirus B19, influenza, CMV and Epstein-Barr virus.

As regards this clone: Its recognized antigen is unknown. No clone much larger than this one lies a single base away; base qualities are absent.

Libraries came from the immunoSEQ multiplex PCR assay. For the multiplex PCR, a mixture combining 60 forward primers for TCR Vbeta segments and 13 reverse primers for TCR Jbeta segments was used. A multiplex PCR assay on genomic DNA amplified the CDR3 region of rearranged TCR beta genes. The amplified TCR beta libraries were sequenced on the Illumina HiSeq System as 87-base-pair reads. Turning to the authors' computational methods: A later analysis counted 75 million to 100 million unique TCR beta chains across the 670 or so repertoires, and approximately 11 million of these chains were shared by at least two donors. Raw reads were error-corrected and collapsed into unique sequences by a nearest-neighbor algorithm in which closely related sequences were merged to remove PCR and sequencing errors. V, D and J gene segments were assigned by aligning CDR3 sequences to IMGT reference sequences. For a sequence to be retained, a match of at least six nucleotides to both a V gene segment and a J gene segment was required. A rearrangement was called productive if the CDR3 had no stop codons and remained in frame with V and J, and every other rearrangement was called non-productive. CDR3 was defined by IMGT convention, running from the second conserved V-encoded cysteine to the conserved J-encoded phenylalanine. Sequences without an unambiguous match to a single V gene segment were excluded from the earlier analysis of about 600 of the donors. An earlier analysis of some 500 of the donors classified V segments as functional when productive rearrangements were above 56.7% and as segregating when the standard deviation between donors was above 5%. A statistical classification framework was built for diagnosing cytomegalovirus status from the catalog of TCR beta chain sequences. In a later analysis, TCR nucleotide sequences were compared against IMGT/GENE-DB human TR gene sequences so that V and J genes could be assigned. A later analysis assigned CDR3 sequences and most-parsimonious VDJ recombination scenarios with the TCRdist pipeline. A later analysis defined each TCR beta chain by its CDR3 amino acid sequence plus V-gene family, and excluded reads lacking a unique V-gene family. To address suspected cross-contamination and a sequencing artifact, a later analysis removed around 590 highly shared, low-generation-probability nucleotide sequences. A later analysis calculated a clonal expansion index for each public chain from normalized within-repertoire ranks of inferred template counts. In a later analysis, generation probabilities were computed using a VDJ recombination model fitted to out-of-frame rearrangements, and the results were checked against IGoR. In a later analysis, hypergeometric tests were used to score TCR-TCR, TCR-HLA and TCR-CMV co-occurrence, with a repertoire-size bias correction applied to TCR pairs. False discovery rates were estimated in a later analysis by permuting HLA or CMV assignments 20 times. A later analysis grouped co-occurring TCRs with DBSCAN, adding TCRdist sequence similarity when clustering within HLA-allele-positive subsets. Repertoires with fewer than 30,000 or more than 120,000 public chains, plus five repertoires with anomalous nucleotide sharing, were excluded from co-occurrence clustering. In its TCRdb copy, this immuneACCESS table keeps in-frame sequences only and misses some clones. Where compared with another copy, unresolved V genes explain less than half of these, and the others have no known cause. V, J and clone size were drawn from that table, and D and trimming were deduced from the DNA. Here the sample has some 150,000 clones; more than 75% occur a single time. The ten largest account for about 2.4% of the sample.

The cohort consisted of some 670 healthy bone marrow donors. At the time of sampling, all cohort members were nominally healthy, though unrecorded immune exposures were likely present. The donor tested CMV seronegative and was one of the 352 seronegative cohort members. Every donor gave a peripheral blood sample, and the peripheral blood mononuclear cells from that sample were used for TCR beta sequencing. The Qiagen DNeasy Blood Extraction Kit was used to extract genomic DNA from the blood cell samples. The origin of this receptor is a man aged 50 to 59 in good health and CMV-seronegative. The sample comprised PBMCs.

The base sequence is TGTGCCAGCAGCCCTAGTGGCTACACCTTC. Its product reads: CASSPSGYTF. The rearranged segments are TRBV5-8 and TRBJ1-2; confidence is insufficient to name the D gene. V lost 4 bases and J lost 7 bases; the stretch between them is 5 bases long. Inclusive of the bounding cysteine and phenylalanine, the CDR3 is 10 residues long. Only CDR3 DNA remains: 30 bases, in frame from the first base. For CDR1 and CDR2, the germline V gene lists SGHTS and YDEGEE.